This TCR beta chain is drawn from a study of shared clonotypes between healthy human individuals. Across the study: For every donor, three CD4 naive, three CD4 memory, two CD8 naive and one CD8 memory plates were used. Broader study findings: Sampling covered blood only; tissue repertoires likely differ.

Note on this clone: Its antigen is not known.

Donors, healthy HIV-negative adults, lacked recent acute infections or vaccinations. Sequenced by immunoSEQ multiplex PCR; TCRdb stores in-frame clones only, minus some. The sample holds approximately 640,000 clones, around 90% seen once. The CDR3 runs 14 residues. The V and J ends lost 6 bases and 6 bases respectively, with 15 bases between them. The germline V gene has CDR1 MNHEY and CDR2 SMNVEV (reference sequence). The receptor's source is a man younger than 35 in good health. Some clones in this sample may be carry-over from other donors' samples. The specimen was memory CD8+ T cells from PBMCs. The sample's subset: CD45RO+ cells pooled with CCR7-negative TemRA cells. J is TRBJ2-1 and V is TRBV27; weak D call: TRBD1 (5 bases). In nucleotides, the CDR3 is TGTGCCAGCAGCCTCAGGGCGCAAGGCAATGAGCAGTTCTTC. As protein: CASSLRAQGNEQFF.